This TCR beta chain is drawn from a study of regulatory T cells in long-lasting Graves disease. This clonotype was counted a single time. This may be a read error, as it is one base from a much larger clone. CDR3-region Arm-PCR and iRepertoire HTBI primers produced the TCR beta libraries. TCRdb re-analysed the multiplex PCR reads in MiXCR, keeping a single row per CDR3 protein. This table holds about 310,000 distinct CDR3 sequences, roughly 21% found once. Time point reported: persistent/refractory GD, antithyroid drugs over 5 years with positive TRAb. Following extraction of RNA from PBMCs, that RNA was used to make the TCR library. One endocrinology department in Xi'an, China, was where patients came from. Looked up from germline, CDR1 is MGHDK and CDR2 is SYGVNS. V dropped 1 base and J dropped 6; count of bases not matched to a gene: 8. The CDR3 has 15 residues.

Sample: peripheral blood mononuclear cells (PBMCs), taken when the disease was refractory, from a patient treated with antithyroid drugs. The chain has TRBV25-1 and TRBJ2-7, with 8 positions matching TRBD2. The sequence came from a female donor with Graves disease. The CDR3, as DNA: TGTGCCAGCAGTGAATTAGGTAGCGGGAAGAGCGAGCAGTACTTC. Its protein is CASSELGSGKSEQYF.